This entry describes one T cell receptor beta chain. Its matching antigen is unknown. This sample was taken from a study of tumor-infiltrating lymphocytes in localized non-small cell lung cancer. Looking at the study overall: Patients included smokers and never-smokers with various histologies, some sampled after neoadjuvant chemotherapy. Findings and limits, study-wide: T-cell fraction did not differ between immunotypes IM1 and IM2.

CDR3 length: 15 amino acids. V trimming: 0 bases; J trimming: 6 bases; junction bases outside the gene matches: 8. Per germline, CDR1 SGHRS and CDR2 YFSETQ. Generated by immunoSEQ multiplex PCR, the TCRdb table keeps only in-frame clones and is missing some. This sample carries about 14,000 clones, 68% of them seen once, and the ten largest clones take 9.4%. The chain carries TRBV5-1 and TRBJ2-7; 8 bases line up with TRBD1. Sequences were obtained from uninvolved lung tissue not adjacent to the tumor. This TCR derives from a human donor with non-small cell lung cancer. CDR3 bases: TGCGCCAGCAGCTTGGCCGGAGGACAGGGTGCCGAGCAGTACTTC. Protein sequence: CASSLAGGQGAEQYF. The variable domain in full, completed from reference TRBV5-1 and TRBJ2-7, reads KAGVTQTPRYLIKTRGQQVTLSCSPISGHRSVSWYQQTPGQGLQFLFEYFSETQRNKGNFPGRFSGRQFSNSRSEMNVSTLELGDSALYLCASSLAGGQGAEQYFGPGTRLTVT.